The rows below give T cell receptor beta chains drawn from one sample of a study of blood T cell repertoires in COVID-19. Measured with immunoSEQ multiplex PCR; TCRdb has only the in-frame clones, and not every one. Found here are around 52,000 clones, 80% to 90% of them singletons; the top ten hold approximately 5.2%. Sequenced: peripheral blood. All receptors come from a human donor in a cohort sampled during active COVID-19. Each CDR3 is given with its conserved first and last residue. Fields, in order: D gene, J gene, clone size, V gene, CDR3 DNA, CDR3 protein. A D gene is named only where the DNA matches it firmly. Rows may omit the clone size; those that give it use once, few, many or a size class.

- TRBJ1-2 - TRBV19 TGTGCCAGTAGTATACCGGGTGTCAACTATGGCTACACCTTC CASSIPGVNYGYTF
TRBD1 TRBJ2-7 - TRBV19 TGTGCCAGTAGTATAGATTCGGGACAGGGGGCCTACGAGCAGTACTTC CASSIDSGQGAYEQYF
- TRBJ2-7 - TRBV5-8 TGTGCCAGCAGCTCGCCCGGGTGGAACTACGAGCAGTACTTC CASSSPGWNYEQYF
- TRBJ2-5 - TRBV15 TGTGCCACCAGCAAGGCAGCGCAAGAGACCCAGTACTTC CATSKAAQETQYF
TRBD2 TRBJ2-3 few TRBV5-6 TGTGCCAGCAGCCCAACCCAGGAGCGGGGAGACTCAGATACGCAGTATTTT CASSPTQERGDSDTQYF
- TRBJ1-1 - TRBV18 TGTGCCAGCTCACCTTCAACGGGGTTTGAAGCTTTCTTT CASSPSTGFEAFF
- TRBJ1-6 few TRBV6-6 TGTGCCAGCAGTTACGAGGACAGTTATAATTCACCCCTCCACTTT CASSYEDSYNSPLHF
- TRBJ1-4 - TRBV19 TGTGCCAGTAGTATCGCCCTCCCGAGCGAAAAACTGTTTTTT CASSIALPSEKLFF
TRBD1 TRBJ1-2 - TRBV5-6 TGTGCCAGCAGCCCGGACAGGGGCGCTCGTATAGGCTACACCTTC CASSPDRGARIGYTF
- TRBJ2-7 - TRBV7-2 TGTGCCAGCAGCCCGAGGTTGGGTACCCCCTACGAGCAGTACTTC CASSPRLGTPYEQYF
- TRBJ2-7 - TRBV7-8 TGTGCCAGCAGCTTAACTAGCTCCTACGAGCAGTACTTC CASSLTSSYEQYF